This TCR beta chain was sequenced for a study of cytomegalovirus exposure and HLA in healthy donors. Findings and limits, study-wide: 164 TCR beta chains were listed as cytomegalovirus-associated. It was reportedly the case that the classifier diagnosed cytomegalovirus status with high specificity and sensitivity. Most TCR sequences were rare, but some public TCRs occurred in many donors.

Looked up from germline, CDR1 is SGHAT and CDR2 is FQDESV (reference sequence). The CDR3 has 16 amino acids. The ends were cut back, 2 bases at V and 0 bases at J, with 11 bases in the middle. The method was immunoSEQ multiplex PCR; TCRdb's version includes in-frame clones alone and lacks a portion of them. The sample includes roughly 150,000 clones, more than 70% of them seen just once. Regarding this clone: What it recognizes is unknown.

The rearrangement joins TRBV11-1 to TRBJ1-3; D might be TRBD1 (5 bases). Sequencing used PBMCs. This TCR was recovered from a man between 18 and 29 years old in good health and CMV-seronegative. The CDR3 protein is CASSLFAGSSGNTIYF. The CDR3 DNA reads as TGTGCCAGCAGCTTATTCGCAGGGTCCTCTGGAAACACCATATATTTT.